The present T cell receptor (beta chain) was sequenced within a study of cytomegalovirus exposure and HLA in healthy donors. Study-level points and caveats: The study listed about 150 cytomegalovirus-associated TCR beta chains.

The table lists this clone with a count of one. Its cognate antigen is unknown. Germline CDR1 SGDLS, CDR2 YYNGEE. V lost 0 bases and J 6 bases, leaving 3 bases between the germline ends. This CDR3 spans 12 amino acids. The PCR was carried out with 60 Vbeta primers and 13 Jbeta primers. Sequencing was performed with immunoSEQ multiplex PCR; in TCRdb, only in-frame clones are kept and a portion is missing. The table records roughly 190,000 clones, roughly nine tenths of them present only once. This TCR derives from a boy between 2 and 15 years old in good health and CMV-seronegative. The J gene is TRBJ2-2, the V gene TRBV9; D not certain. Sequencing was done on a sample of PBMCs. In DNA, the CDR3 is TGTGCCAGCAGCGTAGCGGCCGGGGAGCTGTTTTTT. Translated: CASSVAAGELFF.